One sample yielded the 29 T cell receptor beta chains listed below, sequenced in a study of shared clonotypes between healthy human individuals. The protocol was immunoSEQ multiplex PCR, while the TCRdb copy is restricted to in-frame clones and leaves out a portion. This table has 150,000 to 200,000 clones, approximately 62% appearing once. Sequencing used memory CD4+ T cells sorted from blood. Subset noted: CD45RA-negative fraction. The receptors were sampled from a man aged 25 to 40 in good health.

This clone was detected a few times. The rearrangement uses TRBV7-9 and TRBJ2-1; D possibly matches TRBD1 or TRBD2 (6 bases each). Germline-derived CDR1 and CDR2 are SEHNR and FQNEAQ (reference sequence). V shed 1 base and J shed 5 bases, with 15 bases lying between them. The CDR3 has 16 amino acids. The CDR3: CASSLGRGGTNNEQFF. The DNA of the CDR3 is TGTGCCAGCAGCTTAGGCCGAGGGGGGACCAACAATGAGCAGTTCTTC. Full variable domain (rest looked up from reference TRBV7-9 and TRBJ2-1): DTGVSQNPRHKITKRGQNVTFRCDPISEHNRLYWYRQTLGQGPEFLTYFQNEAQLEKSRLLSDRFSAERPKGSFSTLEIQRTEQGDSAMYLCASSLGRGGTNNEQFFGPGTRLTVL.

In DNA, the CDR3 is TGTGCCAGCAGCTTAGGGAGAGCTGGAAACACCATATATTTT. Translating gives CASSLGRAGNTIYF. V and J are TRBV11-2 and TRBJ1-3; D uncertain. Trimming stripped 1 base from V and 2 bases from J, with 6 bases between. CDR1 is SGHAT and CDR2 is FQNNGV in the germline V gene. The CDR3 length is 14 residues.

This CDR3 is CASSPRTGQETQYF. The CDR3, as DNA: TGTGCCAGCAGCCCACGGACAGGGCAAGAGACCCAGTACTTC. V and J are TRBV7-2 and TRBJ2-5; TRBD1 matches 8 bases. The CDR3 is made up of 14 amino acids. Germline V gene lookup returns CDR1 SGHTA and CDR2 FQGNSA. The trim removed 5 bases at V and 2 bases at J, leaving 4 bases unmatched.

The chain is built from TRBV27 and TRBJ2-3; the D gene is possibly TRBD1 (5 bases). Germline V gives CDR1 MNHEY, CDR2 SMNVEV (reference sequence). The CDR3 extends over 15 amino acids. V was shortened by 5 bases and J by 0 bases, with 12 bases between the two germline ends. Written as DNA, the CDR3 is TGTGCCAGCAGTGAAAGTTGGGGCAGCACAGATACGCAGTATTTT. Its protein product is CASSESWGSTDTQYF.

V and J are TRBV7-9 and TRBJ2-3, with a weak D call TRBD2 (5 bases). The CDR3 spans 15 residues. V gave up 5 bases and J gave up 3 bases, with 15 bases separating them. Per germline, CDR1 SEHNR and CDR2 FQNEAQ (reference sequence). Written as DNA, the CDR3 is TGTGCCAGCAGCGCCCCGGGATCTACTACAGATACGCAGTATTTT. Translation: CASSAPGSTTDTQYF. Looking up the rest from reference TRBV7-9 and TRBJ2-3 gives the full variable domain: DTGVSQNPRHKITKRGQNVTFRCDPISEHNRLYWYRQTLGQGPEFLTYFQNEAQLEKSRLLSDRFSAERPKGSFSTLEIQRTEQGDSAMYLCASSAPGSTTDTQYFGPGTRLTVL.

The V gene is TRBV5-5, the J gene TRBJ2-1; 11 bases are a match to TRBD2. J gave up 4 bases and V 4 bases, and 4 bases lay outside the gene matches. This CDR3 is built from 15 residues. CDR1 is SGHKS, CDR2 YYEKEE, per germline (reference sequence). DNA of the CDR3: TGTGCCAGCAGCGGGGGACTAGCGGATTACAATGAGCAGTTCTTC. It specifies CASSGGLADYNEQFF. Filled out from reference TRBV5-5 and TRBJ2-1, the complete variable domain reads DAGVTQSPTHLIKTRGQQVTLRCSPISGHKSVSWYQQVLGQGPQFIFQYYEKEERGRGNFPDRFSARQFPNYSSELNVNALLLGDSALYLCASSGGLADYNEQFFGPGTRLTVL.

This clone occurred a few times. The rearrangement joins TRBV2 to TRBJ1-5; D uncertain. CDR3 length: 12 residues. Germline CDR1 reads SNHLY; CDR2 reads FYNNEI. Trimming removed 8 bases from V and 6 bases from J, with 11 bases in between. Written as DNA, the CDR3 is TGTGCCAGCGATCGGCTGGGTCAGCCCCAGCATTTT. It codes for CASDRLGQPQHF.

This clone is judged medium-sized. The CDR3 here is CAISSSQPYEQYF. The CDR3 nucleotides are TGTGCCATCAGTTCCTCCCAGCCCTACGAGCAGTACTTC. The chain links TRBV10-3 to TRBJ2-7; no firm D call. Trimming pared 5 bases from V and 2 bases from J, leaving 10 bases between. Germline-derived CDR1 and CDR2 are ENHRY and SYGVKD. This CDR3 contains 13 residues.

This clone was seen a handful of times. This CDR3 reads CASSEGAQGVDTQYF. Written as DNA, the CDR3 is TGTGCCAGCAGTGAGGGGGCCCAGGGGGTGGATACGCAGTATTTT. V gene TRBV6-4 combines with J gene TRBJ2-3; 7 bases agree with TRBD1. V was pared by 3 bases and J by 6 bases, with 9 bases of the junction left unmatched. Germline values: CDR1 MRHNA, CDR2 SNTAGT. The CDR3 has 15 amino acids.

This clone has more than one count but fewer than ten. This chain connects TRBV4-3 to TRBJ2-2; possible D gene TRBD2, 5 bases. The V end lost 0 bases, the J end lost 7 bases, and 6 bases lay between the germline ends. The CDR3 sequence is 13 residues long. Germline CDR1 is LGHNA and CDR2 is YSLEER. CDR3 amino acids: CASSQEGSGELFF. The CDR3 DNA reads as TGCGCCAGCAGCCAAGAAGGGAGCGGGGAGCTGTTTTTT.

The chain recombines TRBV28 with TRBJ2-3; 14 nucleotides match TRBD2. The germline gives CDR1 MDHEN, CDR2 SYDVKM. V was clipped by 6 bases and J by 5 bases; unmatched bases: 7. The CDR3 is made up of 16 amino acids. The CDR3 loop is CASRPGLAGVLDTQYF. CDR3 DNA sequence: TGTGCCAGCAGGCCGGGACTAGCGGGAGTTTTAGATACGCAGTATTTT.

This chain uses TRBV11-3 with TRBJ2-5; D ambiguous. V gave up 1 base and J gave up 3 bases, with 12 bases separating them. The CDR3 is made up of 15 amino acids. Germline V gives CDR1 SGHNT, CDR2 YENEEA. This chain's CDR3 is CASSLGRADKETQYF. The CDR3 coding sequence is TGTGCCAGCAGCTTAGGCCGGGCCGACAAAGAGACCCAGTACTTC.

A note on this clone: The sample contains more than one DNA sequence encoding this CDR3. The chain links TRBV14 to TRBJ2-7, with a weak D call TRBD2 (5 bases). Germline CDR1 SGHDN, CDR2 FVKESK. The CDR3 extends over 13 amino acids. V was trimmed by 4 bases and J by 3 bases, leaving 10 bases between them. In DNA form, the CDR3 reads TGTGCCAGCAGCCGCGGGCCCTTCTACGAGCAGTACTTC. Encoded protein: CASSRGPFYEQYF.

The chain combines TRBV5-4 with TRBJ2-1; 9 nucleotides match TRBD1. The CDR3 loop spans 16 amino acids. Per the germline V gene, CDR1 is SGHNT and CDR2 is YYREEE (reference sequence). Unmatched junction bases numbered 13, after V lost 4 bases and J lost 8 bases. The CDR3 loop is CASSADGGTGTYEQFF. CDR3 nucleotide sequence: TGTGCCAGCAGCGCTGACGGGGGGACAGGGACATATGAGCAGTTCTTC. The full variable domain, rest sourced from reference TRBV5-4 and TRBJ2-1, is ETGVTQSPTHLIKTRGQQVTLRCSSQSGHNTVSWYQQALGQGPQFIFQYYREEENGRGNFPPRFSGLQFPNYSSELNVNALELDDSALYLCASSADGGTGTYEQFFGPGTRLTVL.

The V call is TRBV6-1, the J call TRBJ2-7; possibly TRBD1 or TRBD2 for D (5 bases each). Per germline, CDR1 MNHNS and CDR2 SASEGT. Trimming pared 8 bases from V and 6 bases from J, leaving 17 bases between. This CDR3 spans 13 amino acids. CDR3 loop: CASGPPGRGEQYF. Written as DNA, the CDR3 is TGTGCCAGCGGACCCCCGGGAAGGGGCGAGCAGTACTTC.

The J gene is TRBJ2-7, the V gene TRBV27; possibly TRBD2 for D (5 bases). The germline V gene has CDR1 MNHEY and CDR2 SMNVEV (reference sequence). CDR3 length: 14 residues. V lost 10 bases and J 2 bases, leaving 18 bases between the germline ends. CDR3 sequence reads: CATIRRAVTYEQYF. The CDR3 DNA follows: TGTGCCACCATTCGTCGAGCGGTAACCTACGAGCAGTACTTC.

This sequence joins TRBV7-3 and TRBJ2-1; TRBD2 agrees at 8 bases. The CDR3 has 15 amino acids. V gave up 4 bases and J gave up 5 bases; unmatched junction bases: 7. Looked up from germline, CDR1 is SGHTA and CDR2 is FQGTGA. For the CDR3, the DNA is TGTGCCAGCAGCTCGACTAGCGCAACGAACAATGAGCAGTTCTTC. It is translated as CASSSTSATNNEQFF.

The chain has TRBV7-2 and TRBJ1-2; D unresolved. This CDR3 spans 14 amino acids. The germline gives CDR1 SGHTA, CDR2 FQGNSA. V was pared by 1 base and J by 4 bases, with 10 bases between. The CDR3 DNA reads TGTGCCAGCAGCTTAGAGGTACGAACCTATGGCTACACCTTC. Its translation: CASSLEVRTYGYTF.

This clone has only a few counts. The V call is TRBV14, the J call TRBJ2-7; D is unresolved. The germline gives CDR1 SGHDN, CDR2 FVKESK. The V gene lost 4 bases and the J gene lost 3 bases, with 13 bases spanning the gap. The CDR3 runs to 14 residues. In DNA, the CDR3 is TGTGCCAGCAGCCCCCGTGGGGTTGGCTACGAGCAGTACTTC. Translation: CASSPRGVGYEQYF.

This clone was seen a few times. This chain connects TRBV4-1 to TRBJ2-2; D is uncertain. Trimming stripped 5 bases from V and 2 bases from J, with 15 bases between. Germline loops: CDR1 MGHRA, CDR2 YSYEKL. The CDR3 covers 16 residues. In DNA form, the CDR3 reads TGCGCCAGCAGCGGCGACGGCTTCTTCAACACCGGGGAGCTGTTTTTT. Protein: CASSGDGFFNTGELFF.

This chain connects TRBV11-2 to TRBJ2-7; D is undetermined. The CDR3 length is 16 residues. Between the trimmed V and J ends, which lost 1 base and 5 bases, there was a span of 18 bases. Germline CDR1 SGHAT, CDR2 FQNNGV. This chain's CDR3 is CASSLGPDQVPHEQYF. In nucleotides, the CDR3 is TGTGCCAGCAGCTTAGGTCCGGACCAAGTACCCCACGAGCAGTACTTC. The whole variable domain, filled in from reference TRBV11-2 and TRBJ2-7, reads EAGVAQSPRYKIIEKRQSVAFWCNPISGHATLYWYQQILGQGPKLLIQFQNNGVVDDSQLPKDRFSAERLKGVDSTLKIQPAKLEDSAVYLCASSLGPDQVPHEQYFGPGTRLTVT.

V is TRBV11-2 and J is TRBJ1-3; TRBD1 is a possible D gene (5 bases). Trimming stripped 5 bases from V and 1 base from J, with 15 bases between. Germline V gene data show CDR1 as SGHAT and CDR2 as FQNNGV. The CDR3 has 16 residues. The CDR3 reads CASSPRAGRSGNTIYF. In nucleotides, the CDR3 is TGTGCCAGCAGCCCCAGGGCAGGGAGGTCTGGAAACACCATATATTTT.

The V and J genes are TRBV19 and TRBJ1-4, with 7 bases that match TRBD1. Germline V gives CDR1 LNHDA, CDR2 SQIVND (reference sequence). V was pared by 9 bases and J by 0 bases, with 4 bases of the junction left unmatched. The CDR3 contains 14 residues. The CDR3 loop is CASAGGATNEKLFF. The CDR3 DNA follows: TGTGCCAGCGCAGGGGGAGCAACTAATGAAAAACTGTTTTTT.

The chain carries TRBV7-6 and TRBJ2-1; 16 positions agree with TRBD2. Germline CDR1 and CDR2: SGHVS and FNYEAQ. V lost 0 bases, J lost 4 bases, and 6 bases stayed unmatched. The CDR3 extends over 19 amino acids. The CDR3 is CASSLAMGTSGGAYNEQFF. CDR3 DNA sequence: TGTGCCAGCAGCTTAGCGATGGGGACTAGCGGGGGGGCGTACAATGAGCAGTTCTTC.

V gene TRBV19 combines with J gene TRBJ2-7; D perhaps matches TRBD2 (6 bases). Trimming pared 5 bases from V and 1 base from J, leaving 24 bases between. The germline gives CDR1 LNHDA, CDR2 SQIVND (reference sequence). The CDR3 covers 18 residues. The CDR3 here is CASSLAAGGGLRSYEQYF. CDR3 DNA sequence: TGTGCCAGTAGTCTAGCCGCCGGTGGGGGACTTCGGTCCTACGAGCAGTACTTC.

In the case of this clone: This CDR3 is also generated by other DNA sequences in the sample. The chain employs TRBV29-1 and TRBJ1-5; D ambiguous. V was pared by 6 bases and J by 0 bases, with 6 bases between. The CDR3 length is 12 residues. In germline, CDR1 is SQVTM, CDR2 ANQGSEA. CDR3: CSVGSSNQPQHF. CDR3 in DNA: TGCAGCGTAGGGAGTAGCAATCAGCCCCAGCATTTT. The full variable domain, with the rest looked up from reference TRBV29-1 and TRBJ1-5, is SAVISQKPSRDICQRGTSLTIQCQVDSQVTMMFWYRQQPGQSLTLIATANQGSEATYESGFVIDKFPISRPNLTFSTLTVSNMSPEDSSIYLCSVGSSNQPQHFGDGTRLSIL.

The rearrangement uses TRBV27 and TRBJ2-7; TRBD2 matches 10 bases. The V segment lost 4 bases and the J segment 2 bases; nucleotides outside the gene matches: 11. The CDR3 sequence is 17 residues long. Germline assignment: CDR1 MNHEY and CDR2 SMNVEV (reference sequence). The CDR3, as DNA: TGTGCCAGCAGTTCAAGGGTCGATAGCGGGAGGCCCTACGAGCAGTACTTC. Translated: CASSSRVDSGRPYEQYF.

The V call is TRBV9, the J call TRBJ1-1, with TRBD1 matching 8 bases. The germline V gene encodes CDR1 SGDLS and CDR2 YYNGEE. The ends lost 0 bases at V and 5 bases at J; junction bases unmatched: 12. CDR3 length equals 17 residues. Here the CDR3 reads CASSVVPLGQGETEAFF. DNA for the CDR3: TGTGCCAGCAGCGTAGTACCTTTAGGACAGGGAGAGACTGAAGCTTTCTTT.

The rearrangement uses TRBV28 and TRBJ2-2; 7 bases align to TRBD1. Trimming removed 3 bases from V and 6 bases from J; junction bases left unmatched: 7. The CDR3 runs 15 residues. Germline V gives CDR1 MDHEN, CDR2 SYDVKM. CDR3 nucleotides: TGTGCCAGCAGTTTTAGGGGGCGCTTTGCCGGGGAGCTGTTTTTT. Translated: CASSFRGRFAGELFF.